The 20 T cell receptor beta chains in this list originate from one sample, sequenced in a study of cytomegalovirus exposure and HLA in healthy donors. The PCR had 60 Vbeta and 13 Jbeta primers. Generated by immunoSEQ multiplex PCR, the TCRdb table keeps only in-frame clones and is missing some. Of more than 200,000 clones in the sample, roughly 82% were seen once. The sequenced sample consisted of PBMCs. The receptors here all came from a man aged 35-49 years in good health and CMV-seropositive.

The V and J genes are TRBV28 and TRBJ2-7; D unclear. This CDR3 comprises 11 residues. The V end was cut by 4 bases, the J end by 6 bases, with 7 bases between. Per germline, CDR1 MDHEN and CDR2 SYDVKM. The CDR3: CASSSMSEQYF. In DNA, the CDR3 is TGTGCCAGCAGTTCCATGTCCGAGCAGTACTTC.

The CDR3, as DNA: TGTGCCAGCAGCTTGAGGAGCGGGAGTACCGGGGAGCTGTTTTTT. It codes for CASSLRSGSTGELFF. The chain recombines TRBV5-8 with TRBJ2-2; 8 positions agree with TRBD2. V lost 1 base, J lost 5 bases, and 4 bases stayed unmatched. Per the germline V gene, CDR1 is SGHTS and CDR2 is YDEGEE. CDR3 length: 15 residues.

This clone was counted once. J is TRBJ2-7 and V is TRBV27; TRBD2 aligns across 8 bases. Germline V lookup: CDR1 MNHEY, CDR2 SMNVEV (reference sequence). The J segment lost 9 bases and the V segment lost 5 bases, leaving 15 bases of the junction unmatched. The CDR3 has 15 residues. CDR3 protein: CASSTRGGLLRAQYF. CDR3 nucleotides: TGTGCCAGCAGTACTCGGGGGGGACTTTTACGAGCGCAGTACTTC.

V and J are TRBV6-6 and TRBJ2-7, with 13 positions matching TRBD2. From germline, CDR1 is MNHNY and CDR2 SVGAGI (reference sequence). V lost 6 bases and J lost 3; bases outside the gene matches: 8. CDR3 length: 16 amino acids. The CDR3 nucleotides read TGTGCCAGCAGCACCGTTAGGACTAGCGGGAGCTACGAGCAGTACTTC. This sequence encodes CASSTVRTSGSYEQYF.

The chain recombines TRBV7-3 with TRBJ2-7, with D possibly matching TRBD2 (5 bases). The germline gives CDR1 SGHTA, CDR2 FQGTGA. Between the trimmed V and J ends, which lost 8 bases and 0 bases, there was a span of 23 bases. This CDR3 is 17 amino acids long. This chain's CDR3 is CASGRLTKPNSSYEQYV. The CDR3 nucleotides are TGTGCCAGCGGCCGGCTGACTAAGCCGAATTCCTCCTACGAGCAGTACGTC.

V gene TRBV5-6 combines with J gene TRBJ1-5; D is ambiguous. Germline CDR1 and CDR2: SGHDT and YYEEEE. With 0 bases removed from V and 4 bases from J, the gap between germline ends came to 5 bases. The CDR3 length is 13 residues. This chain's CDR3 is CASSLGLNQPQHF. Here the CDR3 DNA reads TGTGCCAGCAGCTTGGGGCTTAATCAGCCCCAGCATTTT.

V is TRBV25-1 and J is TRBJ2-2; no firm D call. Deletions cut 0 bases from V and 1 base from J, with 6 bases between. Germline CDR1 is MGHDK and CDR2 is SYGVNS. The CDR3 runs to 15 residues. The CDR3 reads CASSEYRVNTGELFF. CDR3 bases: TGTGCCAGCAGTGAATATCGAGTGAACACCGGGGAGCTGTTTTTT.

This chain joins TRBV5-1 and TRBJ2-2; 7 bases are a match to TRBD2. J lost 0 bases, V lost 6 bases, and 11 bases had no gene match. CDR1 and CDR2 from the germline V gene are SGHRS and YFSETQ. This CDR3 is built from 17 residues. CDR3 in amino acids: CASTGGPGLTNTGELFF. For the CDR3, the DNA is TGCGCCAGCACGGGAGGACCGGGACTGACGAACACCGGGGAGCTGTTTTTT.

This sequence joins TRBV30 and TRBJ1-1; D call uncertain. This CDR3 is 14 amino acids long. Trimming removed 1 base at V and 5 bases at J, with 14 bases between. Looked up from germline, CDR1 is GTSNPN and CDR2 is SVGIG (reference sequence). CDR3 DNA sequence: TGTGCCTGGAGTGACCCTCCAGGATTAACTGAAGCTTTCTTT. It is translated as CAWSDPPGLTEAFF.

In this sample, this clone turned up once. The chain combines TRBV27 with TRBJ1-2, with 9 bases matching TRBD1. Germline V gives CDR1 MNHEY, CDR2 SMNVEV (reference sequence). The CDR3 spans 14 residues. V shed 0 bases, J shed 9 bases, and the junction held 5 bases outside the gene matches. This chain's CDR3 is CASSLSGTGISYTF. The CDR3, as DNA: TGTGCCAGCAGTTTATCCGGGACAGGGATTAGCTACACCTTC.

CDR3 loop: CASSRQGSNYGYTF. CDR3 nucleotides: TGTGCCAGCAGTAGACAGGGTTCCAACTATGGCTACACCTTC. J is TRBJ1-2 and V is TRBV6-1, with TRBD1 matching 7 bases. After removal of 5 bases from V and 2 bases from J, the junction contained 5 bases not matched to a gene. The CDR3 extends over 14 amino acids. The germline gives CDR1 MNHNS, CDR2 SASEGT.

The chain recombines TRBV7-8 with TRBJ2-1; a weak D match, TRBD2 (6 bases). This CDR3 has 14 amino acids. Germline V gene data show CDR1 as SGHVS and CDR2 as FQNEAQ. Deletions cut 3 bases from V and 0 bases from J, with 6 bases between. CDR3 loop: CASSFGGSYNEQFF. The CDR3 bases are TGTGCCAGCAGCTTCGGGGGCTCCTACAATGAGCAGTTCTTC.

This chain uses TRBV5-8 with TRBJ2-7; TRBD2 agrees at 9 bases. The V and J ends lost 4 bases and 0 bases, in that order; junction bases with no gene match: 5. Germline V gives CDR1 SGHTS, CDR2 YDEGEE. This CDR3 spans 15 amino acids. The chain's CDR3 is CASSLSGSTSYEQYF. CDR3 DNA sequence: TGTGCCAGCAGCCTTAGCGGGAGCACCTCCTACGAGCAGTACTTC.

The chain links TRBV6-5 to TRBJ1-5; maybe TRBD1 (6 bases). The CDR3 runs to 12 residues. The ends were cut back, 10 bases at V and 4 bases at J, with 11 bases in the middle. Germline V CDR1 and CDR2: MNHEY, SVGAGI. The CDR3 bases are TGTGCCACATCACAGGGAAATCAGCCCCAGCATTTT. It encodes CATSQGNQPQHF.

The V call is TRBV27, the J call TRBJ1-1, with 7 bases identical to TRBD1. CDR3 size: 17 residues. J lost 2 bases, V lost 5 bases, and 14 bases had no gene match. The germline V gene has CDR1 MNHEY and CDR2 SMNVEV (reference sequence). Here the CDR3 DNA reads TGTGCCAGCAGTGTATACACCACGGACAGGACCAACACTGAAGCTTTCTTT. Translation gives CASSVYTTDRTNTEAFF.

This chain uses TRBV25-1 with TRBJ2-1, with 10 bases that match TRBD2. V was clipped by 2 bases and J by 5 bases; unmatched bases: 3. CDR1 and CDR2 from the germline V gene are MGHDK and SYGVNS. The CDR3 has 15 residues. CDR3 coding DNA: TGTGCCAGCAGTGAACTAACTAGCGGGGACAATGAGCAGTTCTTC. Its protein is CASSELTSGDNEQFF.

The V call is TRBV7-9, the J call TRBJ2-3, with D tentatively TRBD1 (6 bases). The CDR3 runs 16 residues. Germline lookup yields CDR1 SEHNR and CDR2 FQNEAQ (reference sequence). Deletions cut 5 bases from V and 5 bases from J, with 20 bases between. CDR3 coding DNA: TGTGCCAGCAGCCCCCGGGACAACAACCGCGGAGATACGCAGTATTTT. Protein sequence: CASSPRDNNRGDTQYF.

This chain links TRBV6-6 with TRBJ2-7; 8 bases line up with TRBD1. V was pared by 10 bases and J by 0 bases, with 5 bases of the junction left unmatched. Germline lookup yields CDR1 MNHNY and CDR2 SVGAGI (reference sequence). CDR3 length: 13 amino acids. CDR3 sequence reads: CATRQGSSYEQYF. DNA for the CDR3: TGTGCCACTCGACAGGGGAGCTCCTACGAGCAGTACTTC.

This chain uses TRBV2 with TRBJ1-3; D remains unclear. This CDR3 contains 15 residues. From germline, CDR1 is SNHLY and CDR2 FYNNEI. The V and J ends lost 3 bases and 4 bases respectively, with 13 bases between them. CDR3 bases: TGTGCCAGCAGTGAGAGGGTGGCGAAGGGAAACACCATATATTTT. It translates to CASSERVAKGNTIYF.

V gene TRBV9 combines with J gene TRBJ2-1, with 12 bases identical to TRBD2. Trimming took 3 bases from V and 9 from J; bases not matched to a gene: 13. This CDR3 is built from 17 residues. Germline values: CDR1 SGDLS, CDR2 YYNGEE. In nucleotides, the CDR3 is TGTGCCAGCAGCGCCCGACTAGCGGGAGTGGAGAGAGGTGAGCAGTTCTTC. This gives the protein CASSARLAGVERGEQFF.